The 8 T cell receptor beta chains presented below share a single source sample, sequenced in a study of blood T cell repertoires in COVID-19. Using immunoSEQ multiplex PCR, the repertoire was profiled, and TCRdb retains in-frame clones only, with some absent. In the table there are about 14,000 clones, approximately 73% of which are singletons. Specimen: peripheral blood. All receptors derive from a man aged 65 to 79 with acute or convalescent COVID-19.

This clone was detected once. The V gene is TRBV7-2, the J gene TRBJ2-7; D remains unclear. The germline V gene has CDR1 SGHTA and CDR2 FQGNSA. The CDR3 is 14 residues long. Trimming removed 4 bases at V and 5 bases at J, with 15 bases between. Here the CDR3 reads CASSWILVSDEQYF. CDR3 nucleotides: TGTGCCAGCAGCTGGATTCTAGTCAGCGACGAGCAGTACTTC.

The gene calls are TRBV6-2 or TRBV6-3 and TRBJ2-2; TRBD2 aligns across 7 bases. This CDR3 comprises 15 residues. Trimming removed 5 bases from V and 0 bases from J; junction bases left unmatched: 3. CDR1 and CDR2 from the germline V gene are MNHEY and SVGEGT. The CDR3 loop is CASSKAGTNTGELFF. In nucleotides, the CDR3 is TGTGCCAGCAGTAAAGCGGGAACGAACACCGGGGAGCTGTTTTTT.

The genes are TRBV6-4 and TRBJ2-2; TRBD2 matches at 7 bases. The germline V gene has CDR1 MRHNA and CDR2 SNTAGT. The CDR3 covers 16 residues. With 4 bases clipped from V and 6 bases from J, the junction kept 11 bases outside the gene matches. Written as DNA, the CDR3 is TGTGCCAGCAGTGCCGATGCGGGGGTTAGAGCCGGGGAGCTGTTTTTT. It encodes CASSADAGVRAGELFF.

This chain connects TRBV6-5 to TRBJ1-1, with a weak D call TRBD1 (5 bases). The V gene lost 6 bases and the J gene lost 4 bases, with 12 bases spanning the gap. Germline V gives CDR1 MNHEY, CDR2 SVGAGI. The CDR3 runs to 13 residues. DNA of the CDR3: TGTGCCAGCAGGCCTAGGGGTGGCACTGAAGCTTTCTTT. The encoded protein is CASRPRGGTEAFF.

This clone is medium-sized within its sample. The CDR3 region has the DNA TGTGCCAGCAGCCCGGGACAGGCCAACAATGAGCAGTTCTTC. This encodes CASSPGQANNEQFF. This rearrangement joins TRBV7-7 to TRBJ2-1; the match to TRBD1 covers 8 bases. This CDR3 is 14 amino acids long. Germline CDR1 reads SSHAT; CDR2 reads FNYEAQ (reference sequence). V shed 5 bases and J 5 bases; nucleotides not matched to a gene: 5.

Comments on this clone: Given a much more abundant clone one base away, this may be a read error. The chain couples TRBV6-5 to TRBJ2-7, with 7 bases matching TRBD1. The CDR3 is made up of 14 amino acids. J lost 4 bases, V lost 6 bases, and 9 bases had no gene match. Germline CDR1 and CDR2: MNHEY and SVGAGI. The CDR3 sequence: CASSPRQGKYEQYF. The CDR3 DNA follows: TGTGCCAGCAGCCCGAGACAGGGCAAGTACGAGCAGTACTTC.

CDR3 loop: CASSSGTGYPGEQYF. In DNA form, the CDR3 reads TGTGCCAGCAGTTCCGGGACAGGGTACCCGGGCGAGCAGTACTTC. The rearrangement joins TRBV5-6 to TRBJ2-7, with 9 bases matching TRBD1. V lost 5 bases to trimming and J lost 6 bases; unmatched junction nucleotides: 12. Germline V CDR1 and CDR2: SGHDT, YYEEEE. The CDR3 contains 15 residues.

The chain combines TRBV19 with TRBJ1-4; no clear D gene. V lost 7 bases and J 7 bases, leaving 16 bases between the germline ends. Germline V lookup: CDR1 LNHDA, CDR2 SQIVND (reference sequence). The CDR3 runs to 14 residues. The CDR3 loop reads CASTHRREAEKLFF. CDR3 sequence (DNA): TGTGCCAGTACCCATCGGCGGGAGGCTGAAAAACTGTTTTTT.